The sample holds a few counts of the clone carrying this T cell receptor beta chain. Its target is not known. This sample stems from a study of regulatory T cells in long-lasting Graves disease. Study-level findings and limits: Repertoires from persistent disease leaned toward TRBV28, TRBJ1-2 and TRBJ2-5.

Library construction for TCR beta used iRepertoire HTBI primers and Arm-PCR of CDR3 regions. From the multiplex PCR reads, TCRdb called clonotypes with MiXCR, one entry per CDR3 protein. The data hold about 420,000 distinct CDR3 sequences, with roughly 15% observed a single time. Germline V gene data show CDR1 as MNHEY and CDR2 as SVGAGI. This CDR3 spans 15 amino acids. Losses at the gene ends were 4 bases for V and 5 bases for J; bases not matched to a gene: 8. Time point here: newly diagnosed GD, antithyroid drugs for less than 3 months. Preparation of the TCR library used RNA extracted from PBMCs. An endocrinology department located in Xi'an, China, was where the patients came from. This sample was shared with a second study, whose subject was T cells in Graves' hyperthyroidism and ophthalmopathy. That report notes: Absence of ophthalmopathy progression within 18 months defined stable Graves' hyperthyroidism. Those patients with uncontrolled infection, other autoimmune disease, pregnancy or lactation were excluded.

This rearrangement joins TRBV6-5 to TRBJ2-3, with 8 bases matching TRBD2. The TCR was taken from a young woman with Graves disease. Material: peripheral blood mononuclear cells (PBMCs), obtained at new diagnosis, from a patient treated with antithyroid drugs. The CDR3 loop reads CASSWYGRAIDTQYF. CDR3 sequence (DNA): TGTGCCAGCAGTTGGTACGGGAGGGCAATAGATACGCAGTATTTT.